This entry is about one T cell receptor (beta chain). Its antigen target is currently unknown. Base qualities were left out, and no much larger clone turns up one base away. These data are taken from a study of blood T cell repertoires in COVID-19 (TCRdb year 2020). Study-level background: Samples covering the acute and convalescent phases of COVID-19 were provided by collaborators in the United States, Italy and Spain. The material from the prospective study consisted of cDNA or gDNA derived from T cells, B-cell-depleted T cells, or PBMCs. Subjects who had been exposed to COVID-19, were actively infected with it, or had recovered from it provided the deeply sampled blood TCRbeta repertoires that made up the dataset. The repertoires were released in a freely available public database intended as a resource for research on the immune response to SARS-CoV-2. The samples were drawn from the first 160 participants of the ongoing ImmuneRACE study and from some 1,300 subjects provided by 6 global collaborators. The sample metadata nearly always contained a de-identified subject ID, COVID-19 status, age in years and sex. Where HLA class I and class II types were available, the types were taken from metadata supplied by the sample provider, not from assay-based typing. The research as a whole found: The quantity of clinical and demographic metadata differed by source and by participant and was supplied without curation.

The collaborating institutions used their own protocols to collect whole blood in K2EDTA tubes. For TCRbeta analysis, collaborators shipped samples in one of three forms: frozen whole blood, isolated PBMCs, or DNA extracted from either of those sample types. Via the germline V gene, CDR1 is SGHRS and CDR2 YFSETQ. V is cut back by 7 bases and J by 6 bases, with 7 bases in the junction unmatched. Taken from cysteine to phenylalanine, the CDR3 has 14 residues. This entry keeps only the CDR3 DNA: 42 bases, framed from base 1. The immunoSEQ Assay, a bias-controlled multiplex PCR, was used to amplify TCRbeta CDR3 regions from genomic DNA. The paper's data handling went like this. The number of nucleated cells in each sample was estimated by amplification of reference gene primers within the assay. To quantify the absolute abundance of each unique TCRbeta CDR3 rearrangement, sequence reads were collapsed and filtered. For each sample, productive Simpson clonality was calculated as the square root of Simpson's diversity index across productive rearrangements. TCRdb's version of the immuneACCESS table is confined to in-frame rearrangements and falls short of the full clone set. An unresolved V gene accounts for under half of the shortfall where checked; the remainder is of unknown origin. The V and J calls and clone size are taken from that table; D and trimming were inferred from the DNA. This sample lists tens of thousands of clones; approximately 91% were detected once. The ten largest make up about 12% of the sample.

The rearranged chain carries TRBV5-1 and TRBJ2-2, with 9 central nucleotides matching TRBD1. Sequenced: peripheral blood. This receptor was obtained from a man in his 70s with active or convalescent COVID-19. The DNA reads TGCGCCAGCCATATCCGACAGGGGGCCGGGGAGCTGTTTTTT. Its amino acids are CASHIRQGAGELFF.